The sequence of this T cell receptor beta chain was determined in a study of OX40 agonist ivuxolimab in advanced cancers. Across the whole study: Each patient was given ivuxolimab into a vein every 2 weeks, at 0.01 to 10 mg/kg.

The method was immunoSEQ multiplex PCR; TCRdb's version includes in-frame clones alone and lacks a portion of them. The table records about 45,000 clones, more than 75% of them present only once. The V end was cut by 2 bases, the J end by 7 bases, with 14 bases between. CDR3 length equals 14 residues. In germline, CDR1 is MNHEY, CDR2 SMNVEV (reference sequence). Any history of autoimmune disease or systemic immunosuppression disqualified patients. The rearrangement links TRBV27 to TRBJ1-1, with a tentative D call TRBD1 (5 bases). The sample in question was CD4+ or CD8+ T cells sorted from blood, obtained in a trial of the OX40 agonist ivuxolimab. This TCR came from an adult with an advanced solid tumor such as melanoma, head and neck, liver or kidney cancer. DNA for the CDR3: TGTGCCAGCAGTTTACAACTTGCAGGGTATGAAGCTTTCTTT. Translated: CASSLQLAGYEAFF.